The 14 T cell receptor beta chains reported below all come from one sample, sequenced in a study of blood T cell repertoires in COVID-19 (dated by TCRdb to 2019 to 2021). Libraries were constructed by the immunoSEQ multiplex PCR assay. As stored in TCRdb, this immuneACCESS dataset retains in-frame rearrangements with V and J assigned. A fraction of the clones does not appear; measured against another copy, unresolved V genes explain less than half of the discrepancy, and the remainder lacks a known reason. In this sample the table shows more than 200,000 clones, roughly 88% of which occur a single time. The ten largest clones capture about 0.7% of the sample. The specimen was peripheral blood. Every receptor here comes from a human donor in a cohort sampled during active COVID-19.

This chain connects TRBV18 to TRBJ1-2, with D possibly being TRBD1 (6 bases). V lost 2 bases and J lost 8, with 12 bases in between. CDR3 length: 13 amino acids. Germline assignment: CDR1 KGHSH and CDR2 LQKENI. DNA for the CDR3: TGTGCCAGCTCACCATCAGGGGTCGAGGGCTACACCTTC. Its protein is CASSPSGVEGYTF.

This clone has more than one count but fewer than ten. The CDR3 spells CASSIAGYSYEQYF. Here the CDR3 DNA reads TGTGCCAGTAGTATAGCGGGGTATAGCTACGAGCAGTACTTC. The rearrangement uses TRBV19 and TRBJ2-7; a weak D match, TRBD2 (5 bases). This CDR3 is 14 amino acids long. Germline V gene data show CDR1 as LNHDA and CDR2 as SQIVND (reference sequence). The germline V and J ends were trimmed by 1 base and 3 bases, with 10 bases remaining between them.

The chain is built from TRBV6-5 and TRBJ1-1, with TRBD1 as a possible D gene (6 bases). CDR1 is MNHEY and CDR2 is SVGAGI in the germline V gene. Trimming pared 0 bases from V and 1 base from J, leaving 6 bases between. There are 14 residues in the CDR3. Written as DNA, the CDR3 is TGTGCCAGCAGTTACTCCAGGGGGAACACTGAAGCTTTCTTT. Translating it yields CASSYSRGNTEAFF.

The gene calls are TRBV10-3 and TRBJ2-3, with 9 bases that match TRBD2. Germline V CDR1 and CDR2: ENHRY, SYGVKD. This CDR3 has 15 amino acids. V lost 4 bases to trimming and J lost 2 bases; unmatched junction nucleotides: 4. CDR3 sequence (DNA): TGTGCCATCAGTGGCAAGCGGGGGGACACAGATACGCAGTATTTT. It encodes CAISGKRGDTDTQYF.

The chain combines TRBV7-9 with TRBJ1-2, with D maybe TRBD1 (6 bases). This CDR3 has 13 residues. V was clipped by 5 bases and J by 8 bases, with 15 bases between them. Germline V gene data show CDR1 as SEHNR and CDR2 as FQNEAQ (reference sequence). CDR3 sequence (DNA): TGTGCCAGCAGCCCGGGGGGGGCCTGGGGCTACACCTTC. As protein: CASSPGGAWGYTF.

V usage is TRBV5-1 and J usage is TRBJ1-1; D is perhaps TRBD1 (5 bases). The CDR3 totals 12 residues. Germline values: CDR1 SGHRS, CDR2 YFSETQ. V lost 7 bases, J lost 1 base, and 8 bases lay in between. CDR3 sequence: CASRTGNTEAFF. As DNA, the CDR3 is TGCGCCAGCCGTACAGGGAACACTGAAGCTTTCTTT.

This clone was seen more than once but under ten times. The chain joins TRBV4-2 to TRBJ2-4; D is unresolved. The CDR3 loop spans 13 amino acids. Per the germline V gene, CDR1 is LGHNA and CDR2 is YNFKEQ. Trimming shortened V by 0 bases and J by 15 bases, and 15 bases separated the two germline ends. The CDR3 nucleotides are TGTGCCAGCAGCCAAGAGCGGAGCGAGAGGCTGTACTTC. Protein: CASSQERSERLYF.

The J gene is TRBJ2-7, the V gene TRBV6-5; TRBD2 is a possible D gene (5 bases). This CDR3 has 14 residues. V shed 2 bases and J shed 0 bases, with 8 bases lying between them. Germline loops: CDR1 MNHEY, CDR2 SVGAGI. CDR3 in DNA: TGTGCCAGCAGTTACGCTGGGAGCTCCTACGAGCAGTACTTC. It codes for CASSYAGSSYEQYF.

The CDR3 is CASSLTQGGSHYGYTF. In DNA form, the CDR3 reads TGTGCCAGCAGCTTAACTCAGGGCGGATCGCACTATGGCTACACCTTC. V usage is TRBV7-2 and J usage is TRBJ1-2; D might be TRBD1 (5 bases). Germline V CDR1 and CDR2: SGHTA, FQGNSA. V lost 2 bases and J lost 3, with 16 bases in between. The CDR3 has 16 residues.

The chain has TRBV27 and TRBJ1-2; possibly TRBD1 for D (6 bases). This CDR3 spans 13 amino acids. Germline CDR1 MNHEY, CDR2 SMNVEV (reference sequence). With 3 bases removed from V and 5 bases from J, the gap between germline ends came to 10 bases. The CDR3 sequence: CASSFDRFYGYTF. The CDR3 nucleotides read TGTGCCAGCAGTTTCGACAGGTTTTATGGCTACACCTTC.

V gene TRBV29-1 combines with J gene TRBJ2-7; D uncertain. The V end was cut by 5 bases, the J end by 0 bases, with 11 bases between. The CDR3 length is 13 residues. The germline CDR1 and CDR2 sequences are SQVTM and ANQGSEA. CDR3 DNA: TGCAGCGTTCGAATCCCGGGCTCCTACGAGCAGTACTTC. Amino acid sequence: CSVRIPGSYEQYF.

The CDR3 protein is CASSQGLAPARVQYF. The CDR3 nucleotides are TGTGCCAGCTCACAGGGGCTGGCTCCCGCAAGAGTCCAGTACTTC. The genes are TRBV18 and TRBJ2-5, with D possibly being TRBD1 (5 bases). The V end lost 4 bases, the J end lost 10 bases, and 22 bases lay between the germline ends. The germline gives CDR1 KGHSH, CDR2 LQKENI. The CDR3 covers 15 residues.

A few counts support this clone. V is TRBV3-1 (or the pseudogene TRBV3-2) and J is TRBJ2-1; D ambiguous. This CDR3 region has 11 residues. The germline V and J ends were trimmed by 8 bases and 7 bases, with 9 bases remaining between them. Germline V gene sequence: CDR1 LGHDT, CDR2 YNNKEL (reference sequence). CDR3 sequence (DNA): TGTGCCAGCGCGGTAAGGAATGAGCAGTTCTTC. Amino acid sequence: CASAVRNEQFF.

In this sample, this clone turned up a few times. V and J are TRBV2 and TRBJ2-5; 8 bases align to TRBD2. This CDR3 comprises 16 residues. Germline assignment: CDR1 SNHLY and CDR2 FYNNEI. The V gene end was trimmed by 3 bases and the J gene end by 3 bases; junction bases not matched to a gene: 9. This CDR3 is CASSEGRGALEETQYF. The DNA for the CDR3 is TGTGCCAGCAGTGAGGGGCGGGGGGCCCTAGAAGAGACCCAGTACTTC.